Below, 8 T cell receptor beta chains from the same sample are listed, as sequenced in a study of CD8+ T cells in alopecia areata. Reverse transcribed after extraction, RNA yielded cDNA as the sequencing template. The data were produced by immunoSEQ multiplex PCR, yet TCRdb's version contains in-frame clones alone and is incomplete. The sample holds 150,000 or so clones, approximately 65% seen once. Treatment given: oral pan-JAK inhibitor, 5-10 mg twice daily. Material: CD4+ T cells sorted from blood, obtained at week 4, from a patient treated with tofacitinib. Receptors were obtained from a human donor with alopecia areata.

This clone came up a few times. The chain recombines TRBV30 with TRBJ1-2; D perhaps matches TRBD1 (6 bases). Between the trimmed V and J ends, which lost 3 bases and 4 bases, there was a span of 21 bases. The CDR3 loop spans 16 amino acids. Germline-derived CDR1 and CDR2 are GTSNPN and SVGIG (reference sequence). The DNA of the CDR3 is TGTGCCTGGAGCAAATCCGGGGGGGCTGTAGGCTATGGCTACACCTTC. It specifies CAWSKSGGAVGYGYTF.

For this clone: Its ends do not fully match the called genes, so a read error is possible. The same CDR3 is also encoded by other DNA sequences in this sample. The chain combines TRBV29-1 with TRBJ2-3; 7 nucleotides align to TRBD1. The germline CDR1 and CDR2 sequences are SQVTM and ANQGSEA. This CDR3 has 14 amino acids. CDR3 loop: CSVEGGRGTDTQYF. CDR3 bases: TGCAGCGTCGAAGGGGGCCGGGGCACAGATACGCAGTATTTT.

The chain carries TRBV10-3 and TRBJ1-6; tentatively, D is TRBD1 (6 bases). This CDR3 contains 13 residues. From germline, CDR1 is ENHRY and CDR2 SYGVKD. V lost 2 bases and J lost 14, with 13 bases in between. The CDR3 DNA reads TGTGCCATCAGTGAGCGCGGGACATTAACCCTCCACTTT. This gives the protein CAISERGTLTLHF.

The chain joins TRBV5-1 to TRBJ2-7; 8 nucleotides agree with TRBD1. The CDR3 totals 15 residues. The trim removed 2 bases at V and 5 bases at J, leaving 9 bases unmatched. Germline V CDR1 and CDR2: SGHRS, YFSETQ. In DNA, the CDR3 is TGCGCCAGCAGCTTCACCGGGACAGGCACCCACGAGCAGTACTTC. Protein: CASSFTGTGTHEQYF.

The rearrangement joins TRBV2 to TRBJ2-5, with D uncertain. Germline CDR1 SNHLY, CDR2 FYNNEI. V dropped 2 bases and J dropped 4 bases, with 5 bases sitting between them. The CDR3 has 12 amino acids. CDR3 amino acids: CASSESRETQYF. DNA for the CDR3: TGTGCCAGCAGTGAATCCCGAGAGACCCAGTACTTC.

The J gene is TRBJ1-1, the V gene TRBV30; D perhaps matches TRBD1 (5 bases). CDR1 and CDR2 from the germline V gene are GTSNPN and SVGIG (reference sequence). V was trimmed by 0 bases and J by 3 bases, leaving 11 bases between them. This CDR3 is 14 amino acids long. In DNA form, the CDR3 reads TGTGCCTGGAGTGTGTGGGGCTCCCACACTGAAGCTTTCTTT. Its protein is CAWSVWGSHTEAFF. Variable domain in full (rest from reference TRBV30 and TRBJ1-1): SQTIHQWPATLVQPVGSPLSLECTVEGTSNPNLYWYRQAAGRGLQLLFYSVGIGQISSEVPQNLSASRPQDRQFILSSKKLLLSDSGFYLCAWSVWGSHTEAFFGQGTRLTVV.

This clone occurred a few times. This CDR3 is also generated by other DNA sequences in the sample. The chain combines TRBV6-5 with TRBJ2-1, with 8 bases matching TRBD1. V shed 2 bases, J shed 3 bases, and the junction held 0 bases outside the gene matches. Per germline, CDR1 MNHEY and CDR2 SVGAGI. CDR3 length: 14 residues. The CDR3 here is CASSYGQGYNEQFF. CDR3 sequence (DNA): TGTGCCAGCAGTTACGGACAGGGCTACAATGAGCAGTTCTTC.

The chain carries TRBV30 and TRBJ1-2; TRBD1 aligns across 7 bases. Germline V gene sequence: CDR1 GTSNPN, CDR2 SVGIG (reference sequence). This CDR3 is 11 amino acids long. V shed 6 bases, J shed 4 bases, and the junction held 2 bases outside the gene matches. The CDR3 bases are TGTGCCTGCTACAGGGGCTATGGCTACACCTTC. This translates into CACYRGYGYTF.